What follows are 21 T cell receptor beta chains derived from one specimen sequenced in a study (dated by TCRdb to about 2022). Receptors were amplified or captured by the immunoSEQ multiplex PCR assay. As stored in TCRdb, this immuneACCESS dataset retains in-frame rearrangements with V and J assigned. A fraction of the clones does not appear; measured against another copy, unresolved V genes explain less than half of the discrepancy, and the remainder lacks a known reason. Here the sample has tens of thousands of clones; around 95% occur a single time. The ten largest clones represent around 4.5% of the sample. The sample consisted of PBMCs. Receptor source: a man aged 40-55 years with rheumatoid arthritis.

This sequence joins TRBV2 and TRBJ2-1, with 12 bases lining up with TRBD2. V lost 4 bases and J lost 7; bases outside the gene matches: 8. This CDR3 region has 16 residues. Germline CDR1 is SNHLY and CDR2 is FYNNEI. This chain's CDR3 is CASSGKPGLAGNEQFF. CDR3 coding DNA: TGTGCCAGCAGTGGGAAGCCGGGACTAGCGGGTAATGAGCAGTTCTTC.

The V gene is TRBV30, the J gene TRBJ2-3; 12 bases agree with TRBD2. Germline values: CDR1 GTSNPN, CDR2 SVGIG (reference sequence). The length of the CDR3 is 15 residues. With V trimmed by 3 bases and J by 0 bases, 1 base remained unmatched. In nucleotides, the CDR3 is TGTGCCTGGAGCGGGACTAGCGGGAGCACAGATACGCAGTATTTT. Translating it yields CAWSGTSGSTDTQYF.

This chain uses TRBV30 with TRBJ1-2; possible D gene TRBD1, 6 bases. CDR1 and CDR2 from the germline V gene are GTSNPN and SVGIG (reference sequence). The CDR3 has 13 amino acids. Trimming took 1 base from V and 3 from J, leaving 9 bases between them. The CDR3 here is CAWSEDSYYGYTF. DNA for the CDR3: TGTGCCTGGAGTGAGGACAGCTACTATGGCTACACCTTC.

This chain links TRBV9 with TRBJ2-1; D may correspond to TRBD1 or TRBD2 (6 bases each). The CDR3 contains 15 residues. Looked up from germline, CDR1 is SGDLS and CDR2 is YYNGEE. V was trimmed by 2 bases and J by 3 bases, leaving 12 bases between them. Written as DNA, the CDR3 is TGTGCCAGCAGCGTTTGGGGGGCAGTCTACAATGAGCAGTTCTTC. This sequence encodes CASSVWGAVYNEQFF.

V and J are TRBV11-3 and TRBJ2-1; D perhaps matches TRBD1 (7 bases). Germline loops: CDR1 SGHNT, CDR2 YENEEA. The CDR3 totals 14 residues. Trimming took 1 base from V and 8 from J, leaving 12 bases between them. CDR3 residues: CASSLGQGGDEQFF. The CDR3 coding sequence is TGTGCCAGCAGCTTAGGACAGGGAGGCGATGAGCAGTTCTTC.

The V gene is TRBV6-5, the J gene TRBJ2-7; perhaps TRBD2 as D (5 bases). In germline, CDR1 is MNHEY, CDR2 SVGAGI. V gave up 4 bases and J gave up 3 bases, with 16 bases separating them. The CDR3 consists of 15 residues. DNA of the CDR3: TGTGCCAGCAGTTCCGTTACTGGACTTTTCTACGAGCAGTACTTC. Protein product: CASSSVTGLFYEQYF.

About this clone itself: Germline is not matched at one junction end, which may reflect a read error. The V call is TRBV7-7, the J call TRBJ2-5; TRBD1 or TRBD2 may be the D gene (7 bases each). The CDR3 has 13 amino acids. Germline V gene lookup returns CDR1 SSHAT and CDR2 FNYEAQ (reference sequence). The CDR3 spells CASSRDREGTQYF. CDR3 DNA sequence: TGTGCTAGCAGCCGAGACAGGGAGGGGACCCAGTACTTC.

This sequence joins TRBV30 and TRBJ2-5, with 7 bases that match TRBD1. The CDR3 consists of 13 residues. V lost 3 bases and J lost 7; bases outside the gene matches: 8. Germline lookup yields CDR1 GTSNPN and CDR2 SVGIG (reference sequence). The CDR3 DNA is TGTGCCTGGAGCGAGGGGGCGGTCGGGACCCAGTACTTC. This encodes CAWSEGAVGTQYF.

The rearrangement joins TRBV12-3 or TRBV12-4 to TRBJ1-2; TRBD1 is a possible D gene (5 bases). This CDR3 has 12 residues. Trimming left V 7 bases short and J 7 bases short, with 13 bases between. The CDR3 region has the DNA TGTGCCAGCACTACAGGTGTTTTTGGCTACACCTTC. It specifies CASTTGVFGYTF.

The genes are TRBV6-5 and TRBJ1-1; TRBD1 might be the D (6 bases). V gave up 2 bases and J gave up 0 bases, with 10 bases separating them. The length of the CDR3 is 15 residues. Per germline, CDR1 MNHEY and CDR2 SVGAGI. The CDR3 spells CASSYNGGVNTEAFF. In nucleotides, the CDR3 is TGTGCCAGCAGTTACAATGGGGGCGTGAACACTGAAGCTTTCTTT.

This clone was counted a few times. The gene calls are TRBV9 and TRBJ1-2; D is perhaps TRBD1 (5 bases). Trimming pared 4 bases from V and 2 bases from J, leaving 12 bases between. Germline V gene sequence: CDR1 SGDLS, CDR2 YYNGEE. The CDR3 consists of 14 residues. CDR3 nucleotide sequence: TGTGCCAGCAGCCAAACGGGACGGAACTATGGCTACACCTTC. Translation: CASSQTGRNYGYTF.

The V call is TRBV5-1, the J call TRBJ2-1, with 7 bases identical to TRBD2. CDR1 is SGHRS, CDR2 YFSETQ, per germline. The CDR3 totals 16 residues. V lost 0 bases and J lost 7; bases outside the gene matches: 10. CDR3 loop: CASSLVAGVPGNEQFF. The CDR3 DNA reads TGCGCCAGCAGCTTGGTGGCGGGAGTCCCGGGGAATGAGCAGTTCTTC.

The gene calls are TRBV27 and TRBJ2-1, with D perhaps TRBD1 or TRBD2 (6 bases each). The CDR3 is 19 residues long. V gave up 4 bases and J gave up 0 bases, with 22 bases separating them. Germline CDR1 MNHEY, CDR2 SMNVEV (reference sequence). CDR3 DNA sequence: TGTGCCAGCAGTTACCGGGGGCCTCACAACAGTAGCTCCTACAATGAGCAGTTCTTC. Amino acid sequence: CASSYRGPHNSSSYNEQFF.

The chain couples TRBV27 to TRBJ2-1; unclear D gene. CDR1 MNHEY and CDR2 SMNVEV come from the germline V gene (reference sequence). V gave up 4 bases and J gave up 8 bases, with 18 bases separating them. This CDR3 spans 15 amino acids. The CDR3 DNA reads as TGTGCCAGCAGTTCTCCCTCTTTCGCCGGCGATGAGCAGTTCTTC. This gives the protein CASSSPSFAGDEQFF.

The chain couples TRBV12-3 or TRBV12-4 to TRBJ1-5; TRBD1 might be the D (6 bases). V shed 6 bases and J shed 5 bases, with 11 bases lying between them. The CDR3 consists of 13 residues. The DNA of the CDR3 is TGTGCCAGCAGCCAAAACAGGGATCAGCCCCAGCATTTT. Translating gives CASSQNRDQPQHF.

The chain employs TRBV28 and TRBJ2-7; D tentatively fits TRBD1 or TRBD2 (5 bases each). V shed 1 base and J shed 2 bases, with 15 bases lying between them. This CDR3 spans 16 amino acids. Germline CDR1 and CDR2: MDHEN and SYDVKM. CDR3 sequence reads: CASSLFSGPVPYEQYF. The CDR3 coding sequence is TGTGCCAGCAGTTTATTTTCGGGGCCAGTCCCCTACGAGCAGTACTTC.

V and J are TRBV28 and TRBJ2-1; the D is unclear. There are 12 residues in the CDR3. CDR1 and CDR2 from the germline V gene are MDHEN and SYDVKM. The V gene lost 4 bases and the J gene lost 10 bases, with 11 bases spanning the gap. The CDR3 region has the DNA TGTGCCAGCAGTTCTCCAGTAGGCGAGCAGTTCTTC. It encodes CASSSPVGEQFF. Looking up the rest from reference TRBV28 and TRBJ2-1 gives the full variable domain: DVKVTQSSRYLVKRTGEKVFLECVQDMDHENMFWYRQDPGLGLRLIYFSYDVKMKEKGDIPEGYSVSREKKERFSLILESASTNQTSMYLCASSSPVGEQFFGPGTRLTVL.

As for this clone: A junction end diverges from the germline sequence, so it may reflect a read error. The gene calls are TRBV7-7 and TRBJ2-5; TRBD2 aligns across 8 bases. The CDR3 is 16 residues long. Germline CDR1 is SSHAT and CDR2 is FNYEAQ (reference sequence). The CDR3 loop is CASSFSGGRSPVTQYF. CDR3 sequence (DNA): TGTGCTAGCAGCTTCAGCGGCGGGAGGTCCCCCGTAACCCAGTACTTC.

V gene TRBV5-1 combines with J gene TRBJ1-1, with D uncertain. With 5 bases removed from V and 2 bases from J, the gap between germline ends came to 10 bases. The CDR3 covers 13 residues. Per germline, CDR1 SGHRS and CDR2 YFSETQ. The CDR3 region is CASSYTYNTEAFF. The CDR3 DNA reads as TGCGCCAGCAGTTACACATACAACACTGAAGCTTTCTTT.

V and J are TRBV9 and TRBJ2-2; 15 bases fit TRBD2. V shed 7 bases, J shed 4 bases, and the junction held 2 bases outside the gene matches. The germline gives CDR1 SGDLS, CDR2 YYNGEE. CDR3 length equals 15 residues. The CDR3 region has the DNA TGTGCCAGCCAGGGACTAGCGGGAGGCACCGGGGAGCTGTTTTTT. This translates into CASQGLAGGTGELFF.

The chain links TRBV5-1 to TRBJ2-3; 8 bases fit TRBD2. Per the germline V gene, CDR1 is SGHRS and CDR2 is YFSETQ. The CDR3 length is 16 residues. V trimming: 0 bases; J trimming: 5 bases; junction bases outside the gene matches: 8. The CDR3 nucleotides are TGCGCCAGCAGCTTGGGTCGCGGGGGGCAGGGAGATACGCAGTATTTT. It encodes CASSLGRGGQGDTQYF.